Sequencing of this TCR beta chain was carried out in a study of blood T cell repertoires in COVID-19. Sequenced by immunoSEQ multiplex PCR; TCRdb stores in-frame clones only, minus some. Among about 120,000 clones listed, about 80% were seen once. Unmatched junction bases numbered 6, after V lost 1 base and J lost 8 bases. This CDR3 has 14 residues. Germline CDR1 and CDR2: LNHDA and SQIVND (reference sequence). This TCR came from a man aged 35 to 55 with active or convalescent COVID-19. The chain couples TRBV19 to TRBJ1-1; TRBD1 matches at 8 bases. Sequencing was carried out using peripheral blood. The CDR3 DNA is TGTGCCAGTAGTATAGGAGGACAGGGAGGGGAAGCTTTCTTT. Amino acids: CASSIGGQGGEAFF.